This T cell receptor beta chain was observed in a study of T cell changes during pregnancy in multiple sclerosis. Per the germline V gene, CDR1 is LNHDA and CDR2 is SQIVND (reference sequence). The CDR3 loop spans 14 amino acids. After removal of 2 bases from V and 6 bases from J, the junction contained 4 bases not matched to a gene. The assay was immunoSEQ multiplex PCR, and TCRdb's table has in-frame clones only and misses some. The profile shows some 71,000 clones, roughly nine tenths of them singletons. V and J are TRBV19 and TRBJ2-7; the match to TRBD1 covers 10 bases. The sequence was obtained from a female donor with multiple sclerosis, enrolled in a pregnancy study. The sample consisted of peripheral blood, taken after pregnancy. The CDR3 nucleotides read TGTGCCAGTAGTATAAGACAGGGGGCGACCGAGCAGTACTTC. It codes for CASSIRQGATEQYF.